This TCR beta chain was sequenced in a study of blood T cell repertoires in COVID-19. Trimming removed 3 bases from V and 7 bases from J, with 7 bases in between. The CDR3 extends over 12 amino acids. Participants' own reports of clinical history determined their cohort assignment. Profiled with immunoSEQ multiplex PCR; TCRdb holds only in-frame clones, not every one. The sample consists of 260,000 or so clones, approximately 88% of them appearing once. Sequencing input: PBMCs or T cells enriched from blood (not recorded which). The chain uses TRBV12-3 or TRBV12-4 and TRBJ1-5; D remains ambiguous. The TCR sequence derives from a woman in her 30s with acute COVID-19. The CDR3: CASSLVGQPQHF. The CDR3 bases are TGTGCCAGCAGTTTGGTGGGCCAGCCCCAGCATTTT.